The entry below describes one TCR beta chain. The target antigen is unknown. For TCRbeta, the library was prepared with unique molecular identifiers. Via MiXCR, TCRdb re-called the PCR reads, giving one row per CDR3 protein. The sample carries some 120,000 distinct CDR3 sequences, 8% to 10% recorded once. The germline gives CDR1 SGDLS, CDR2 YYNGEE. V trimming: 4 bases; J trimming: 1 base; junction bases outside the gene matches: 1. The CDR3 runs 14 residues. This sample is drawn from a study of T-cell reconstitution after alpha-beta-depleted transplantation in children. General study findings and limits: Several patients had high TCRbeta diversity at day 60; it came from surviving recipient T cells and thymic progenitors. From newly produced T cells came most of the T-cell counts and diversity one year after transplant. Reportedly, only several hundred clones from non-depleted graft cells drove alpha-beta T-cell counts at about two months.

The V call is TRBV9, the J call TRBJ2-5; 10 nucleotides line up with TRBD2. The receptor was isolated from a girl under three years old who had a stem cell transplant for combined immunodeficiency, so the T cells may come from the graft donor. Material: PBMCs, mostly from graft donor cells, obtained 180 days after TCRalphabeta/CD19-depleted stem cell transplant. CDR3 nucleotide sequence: TGTGCCAGCAGCACTAGCGGGGTCCAAGAGACCCAGTACTTC. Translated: CASSTSGVQETQYF.